This T cell receptor (beta chain) derives from a study of long-term antiretroviral therapy in people with HIV. Regarding the study as a whole: Comparison with controls showed narrower CDR3 length ranges in HIV repertoires. Dominant in the repertoire at all time points were clones expanded before ART. Although diversity increased after ART, it remained lower than in transplant donor controls.

Treatment of all HIV participants took place in the United States. Germline assignment: CDR1 SGHAT and CDR2 FQNNGV. The CDR3 length is 16 residues. After removal of 2 bases from V and 3 bases from J, the junction contained 10 bases not matched to a gene. Comments on this clone: Its antigen is still unknown.

It was version v3.0 of the immunoSEQ assay that was run at survey level. Sequencing used immunoSEQ multiplex PCR; TCRdb keeps in-frame clones, though not all of them. The table records under 50,000 clones, 80% to 90% of them present only once. This chain links TRBV11-2 with TRBJ2-7, with 7 bases aligning to TRBD2. The TCR originated in a woman in her 50s with HIV. Material: unsorted PBMCs, obtained 1.2 years after starting antiretroviral therapy. CDR3: CASSLSVAGALYEQYF. The CDR3 DNA is TGTGCCAGCAGCTTATCCGTGGCGGGAGCCCTCTACGAGCAGTACTTC.